The 9 T cell receptor beta chains presented below share a single source sample, sequenced in a study of blood T cell repertoires in COVID-19. Some clones are missing from TCRdb's copy, which holds only in-frame ones; the method was immunoSEQ multiplex PCR. The sample contains more than 80,000 clones, 85% to 90% of which appear only once. The material sequenced was peripheral blood. These receptors were obtained from a middle-aged man with acute or convalescent COVID-19.

This rearrangement joins TRBV13 to TRBJ1-2; tentative D call: TRBD1 (5 bases). Germline V gives CDR1 PRHDT, CDR2 FYEKMQ (reference sequence). CDR3 length: 15 amino acids. V was trimmed by 1 base and J by 6 bases, leaving 15 bases between them. The CDR3 DNA is TGTGCCAGCAGCTTAGCCCCGGGGGGGAGCAATGGCTACACCTTC. Its protein product is CASSLAPGGSNGYTF.

This clone was observed a few times. The chain uses TRBV4-3 and TRBJ2-6; D is ambiguous. Trimming shortened V by 0 bases and J by 0 bases, and 15 bases separated the two germline ends. Germline lookup yields CDR1 LGHNA and CDR2 YSLEER. The CDR3 runs 19 residues. The CDR3 DNA reads TGCGCCAGCAGCCAAGATATAGTGGCAGGCCACTCTGGGGCCAACGTCCTGACTTTC. Translated, it gives CASSQDIVAGHSGANVLTF.

V is TRBV7-2 and J is TRBJ1-5; D unclear. The germline V gene has CDR1 SGHTA and CDR2 FQGNSA. The length of the CDR3 is 15 residues. Trimming took off 2 bases at V and 1 base at J, with 9 bases between the two ends. Written as DNA, the CDR3 is TGTGCCAGCAGCTTATCCTCCGGGAGCAATCAGCCCCAGCATTTT. It yields the protein CASSLSSGSNQPQHF.

This chain connects TRBV5-6 to TRBJ1-1, with D uncertain. Per germline, CDR1 SGHDT and CDR2 YYEEEE. CDR3 length: 12 amino acids. V gave up 0 bases and J gave up 3 bases, with 3 bases separating them. The CDR3 loop reads CASSLGDTEAFF. The CDR3 coding sequence is TGTGCCAGCAGCTTGGGCGACACTGAAGCTTTCTTT.

This chain connects TRBV19 to TRBJ1-5; the D is unclear. V gave up 6 bases and J gave up 1 base, with 10 bases separating them. Germline V gene data show CDR1 as LNHDA and CDR2 as SQIVND (reference sequence). The CDR3 runs to 14 residues. The CDR3 nucleotides read TGTGCCAGTAGCACAACCAGGAGCAATCAGCCCCAGCATTTT. Translation gives CASSTTRSNQPQHF.

V usage is TRBV27 and J usage is TRBJ2-7, with D perhaps TRBD1 (5 bases). V lost 5 bases, J lost 3 bases, and 11 bases lay in between. The CDR3 totals 13 residues. Germline CDR1 is MNHEY and CDR2 is SMNVEV (reference sequence). CDR3 residues: CASSPRQSYEQYF. The CDR3 region has the DNA TGTGCCAGCAGTCCCCGACAGAGCTACGAGCAGTACTTC.

The gene calls are TRBV4-3 and TRBJ1-3, with TRBD1 as a possible D gene (5 bases). V lost 0 bases, J lost 3 bases, and 12 bases lay in between. CDR1 and CDR2 (germline): LGHNA, YSLEER. The CDR3 extends over 16 amino acids. In DNA, the CDR3 is TGCGCCAGCAGCCAAGACTATGGGGGAGGTGGAAACACCATATATTTT. This codes for CASSQDYGGGGNTIYF.

The rearrangement uses TRBV20-1 and TRBJ1-2; D remains ambiguous. From germline, CDR1 is DFQATT and CDR2 SNEGSKA (reference sequence). This CDR3 contains 14 residues. The germline V and J ends were trimmed by 4 bases and 0 bases, with 12 bases remaining between them. CDR3 sequence (DNA): TGCAGTGCTACTGACTGGCTAGCTAACTATGGCTACACCTTC. Amino acids: CSATDWLANYGYTF.

The chain has TRBV7-2 and TRBJ1-2, with D perhaps matching TRBD1 (6 bases). This CDR3 has 13 amino acids. Germline V gene lookup returns CDR1 SGHTA and CDR2 FQGNSA. Trimming stripped 6 bases from V and 4 bases from J, with 12 bases between. The CDR3 nucleotides read TGTGCCAGCAGTTGGGACATTGGCTATGGCTACACCTTC. As protein: CASSWDIGYGYTF.